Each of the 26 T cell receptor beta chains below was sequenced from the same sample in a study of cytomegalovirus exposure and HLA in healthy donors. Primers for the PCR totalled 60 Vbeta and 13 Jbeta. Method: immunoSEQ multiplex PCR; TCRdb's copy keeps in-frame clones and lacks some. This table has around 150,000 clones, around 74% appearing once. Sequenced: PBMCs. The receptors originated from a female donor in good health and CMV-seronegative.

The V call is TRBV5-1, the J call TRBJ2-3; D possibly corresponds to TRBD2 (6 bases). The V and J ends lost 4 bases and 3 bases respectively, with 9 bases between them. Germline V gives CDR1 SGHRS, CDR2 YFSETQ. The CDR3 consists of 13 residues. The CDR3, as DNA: TGCGCCAGCAGCCGGACTAATACAGATACGCAGTATTTT. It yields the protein CASSRTNTDTQYF.

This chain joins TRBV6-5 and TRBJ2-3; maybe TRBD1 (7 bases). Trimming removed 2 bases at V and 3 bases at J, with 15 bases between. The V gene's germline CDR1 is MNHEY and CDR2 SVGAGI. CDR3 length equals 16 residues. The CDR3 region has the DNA TGTGCCAGCAGTTACCTGGGGCAGGGGGGAACAGATACGCAGTATTTT. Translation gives CASSYLGQGGTDTQYF.

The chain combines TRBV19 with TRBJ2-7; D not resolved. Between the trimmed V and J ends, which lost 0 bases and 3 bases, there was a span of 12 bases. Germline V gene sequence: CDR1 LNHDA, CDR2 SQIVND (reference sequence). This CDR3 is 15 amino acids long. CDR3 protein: CASSIDSQVGYEQYF. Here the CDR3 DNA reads TGTGCCAGTAGTATAGACTCTCAGGTTGGCTACGAGCAGTACTTC.

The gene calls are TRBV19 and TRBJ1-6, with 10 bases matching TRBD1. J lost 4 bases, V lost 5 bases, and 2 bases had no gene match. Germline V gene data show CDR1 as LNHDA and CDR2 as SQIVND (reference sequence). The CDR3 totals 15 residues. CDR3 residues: CASSEGQGYNSPLHF. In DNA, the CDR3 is TGTGCCAGTAGTGAGGGACAGGGGTATAATTCACCCCTCCACTTT.

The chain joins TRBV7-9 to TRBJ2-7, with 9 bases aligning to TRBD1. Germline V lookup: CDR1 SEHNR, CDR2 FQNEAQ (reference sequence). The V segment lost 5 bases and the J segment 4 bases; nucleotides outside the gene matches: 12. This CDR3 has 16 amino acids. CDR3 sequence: CASSPSRDRAPYEQYF. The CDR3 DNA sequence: TGTGCCAGCAGCCCAAGCCGGGACAGGGCCCCTTACGAGCAGTACTTC.

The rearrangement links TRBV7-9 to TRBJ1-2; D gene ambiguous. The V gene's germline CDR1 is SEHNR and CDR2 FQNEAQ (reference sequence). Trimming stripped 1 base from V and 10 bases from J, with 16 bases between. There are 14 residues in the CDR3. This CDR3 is CASSLDLTRSLYTF. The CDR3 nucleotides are TGTGCCAGCAGCTTAGACCTAACTCGAAGCCTCTACACCTTC. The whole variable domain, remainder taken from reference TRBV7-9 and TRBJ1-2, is DTGVSQNPRHKITKRGQNVTFRCDPISEHNRLYWYRQTLGQGPEFLTYFQNEAQLEKSRLLSDRFSAERPKGSFSTLEIQRTEQGDSAMYLCASSLDLTRSLYTFGSGTRLTVV.

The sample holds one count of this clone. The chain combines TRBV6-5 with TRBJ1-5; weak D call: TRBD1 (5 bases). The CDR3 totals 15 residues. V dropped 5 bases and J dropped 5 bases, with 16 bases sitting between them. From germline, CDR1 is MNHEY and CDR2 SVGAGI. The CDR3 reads CASSRGGTVDQPQHF. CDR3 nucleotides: TGTGCCAGCAGTAGGGGAGGGACGGTTGATCAGCCCCAGCATTTT.

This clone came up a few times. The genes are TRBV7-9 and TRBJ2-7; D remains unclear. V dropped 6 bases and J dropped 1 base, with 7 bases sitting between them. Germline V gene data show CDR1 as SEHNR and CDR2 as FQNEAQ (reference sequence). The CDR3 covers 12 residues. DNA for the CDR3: TGTGCCAGCAGGGCTTCGTCCTACGAGCAGTACTTC. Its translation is CASRASSYEQYF.

This CDR3 reads CASRLLADNYEQFF. The CDR3 DNA is TGTGCCAGCAGACTTCTAGCGGACAATTATGAGCAGTTCTTC. This chain connects TRBV6-6 to TRBJ2-1; 7 positions agree with TRBD2. The trim removed 6 bases at V and 8 bases at J, leaving 10 bases unmatched. Germline values: CDR1 MNHNY, CDR2 SVGAGI (reference sequence). The CDR3 has 14 amino acids.

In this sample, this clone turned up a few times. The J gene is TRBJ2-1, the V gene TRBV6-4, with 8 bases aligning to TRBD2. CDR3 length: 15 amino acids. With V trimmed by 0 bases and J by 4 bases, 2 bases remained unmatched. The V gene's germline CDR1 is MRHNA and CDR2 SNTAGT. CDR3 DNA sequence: TGTGCCAGCAGTGACTCAAGCGGGAGTTACAATGAGCAGTTCTTC. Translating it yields CASSDSSGSYNEQFF.

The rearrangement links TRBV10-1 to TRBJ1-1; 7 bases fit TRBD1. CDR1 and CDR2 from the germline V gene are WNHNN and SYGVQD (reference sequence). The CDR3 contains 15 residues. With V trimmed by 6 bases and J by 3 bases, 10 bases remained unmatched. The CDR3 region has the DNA TGCGCCAGCAGAGCCGACAGGGCGATTGACACTGAAGCTTTCTTT. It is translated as CASRADRAIDTEAFF.

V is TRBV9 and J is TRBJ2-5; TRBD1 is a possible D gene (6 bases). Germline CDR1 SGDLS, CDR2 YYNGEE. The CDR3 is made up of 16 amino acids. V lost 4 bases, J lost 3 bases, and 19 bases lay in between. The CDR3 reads CASSLGLRGGEETQYF. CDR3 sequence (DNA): TGTGCCAGCAGCCTAGGCCTCAGGGGTGGTGAAGAGACCCAGTACTTC.

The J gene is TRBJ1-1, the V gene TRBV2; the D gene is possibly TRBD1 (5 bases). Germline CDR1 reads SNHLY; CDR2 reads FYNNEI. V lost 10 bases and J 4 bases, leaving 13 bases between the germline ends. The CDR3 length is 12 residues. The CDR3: CATEGAGTEAFF. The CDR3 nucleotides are TGTGCCACAGAAGGGGCCGGCACTGAAGCTTTCTTT.

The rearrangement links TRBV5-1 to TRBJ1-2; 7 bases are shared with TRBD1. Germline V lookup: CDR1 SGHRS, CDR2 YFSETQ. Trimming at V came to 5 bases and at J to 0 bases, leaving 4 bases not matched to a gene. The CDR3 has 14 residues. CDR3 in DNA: TGCGCCAGCAGTGGGACAGCCACTAACTATGGCTACACCTTC. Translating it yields CASSGTATNYGYTF.

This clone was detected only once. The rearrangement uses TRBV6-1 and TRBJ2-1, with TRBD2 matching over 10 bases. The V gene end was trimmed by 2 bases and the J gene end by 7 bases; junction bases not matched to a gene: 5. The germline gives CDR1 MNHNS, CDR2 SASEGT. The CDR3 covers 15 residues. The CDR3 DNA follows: TGTGCCAGCAGTGAACCTAGCGGGAGTGTGAATGAGCAGTTCTTC. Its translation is CASSEPSGSVNEQFF.

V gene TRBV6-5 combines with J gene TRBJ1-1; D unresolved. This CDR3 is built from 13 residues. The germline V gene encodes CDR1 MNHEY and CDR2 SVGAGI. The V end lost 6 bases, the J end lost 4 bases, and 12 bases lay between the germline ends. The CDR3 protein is CASRLTSGTEAFF. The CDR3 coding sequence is TGTGCCAGCAGGTTGACTTCGGGCACTGAAGCTTTCTTT.

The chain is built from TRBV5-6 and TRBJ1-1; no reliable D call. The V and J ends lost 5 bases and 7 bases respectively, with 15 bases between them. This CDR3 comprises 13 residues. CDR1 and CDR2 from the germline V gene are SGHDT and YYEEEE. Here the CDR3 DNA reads TGTGCCAGCAGAGCTGGAGTGCTGGGTGAAGCTTTCTTT. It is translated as CASRAGVLGEAFF.

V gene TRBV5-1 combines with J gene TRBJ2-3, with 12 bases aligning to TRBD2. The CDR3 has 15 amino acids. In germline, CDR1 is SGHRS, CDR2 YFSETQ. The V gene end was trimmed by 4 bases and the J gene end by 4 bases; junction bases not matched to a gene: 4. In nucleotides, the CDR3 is TGCGCCAGCAGCCTAGCGGGAGGGCCAGCAGATACGCAGTATTTT. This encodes CASSLAGGPADTQYF.

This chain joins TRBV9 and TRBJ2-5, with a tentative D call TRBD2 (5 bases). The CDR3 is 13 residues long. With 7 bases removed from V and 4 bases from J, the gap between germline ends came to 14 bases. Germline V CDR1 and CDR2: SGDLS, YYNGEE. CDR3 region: CASGRGDGETQYF. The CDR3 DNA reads TGTGCCAGCGGTCGGGGAGATGGAGAGACCCAGTACTTC.

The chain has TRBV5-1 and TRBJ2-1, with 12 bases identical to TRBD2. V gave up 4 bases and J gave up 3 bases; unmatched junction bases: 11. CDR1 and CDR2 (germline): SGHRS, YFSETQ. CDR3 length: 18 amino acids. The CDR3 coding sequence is TGCGCCAGCAGCCTACGCCTAGGGACTAGCGGGCGCTACAATGAGCAGTTCTTC. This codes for CASSLRLGTSGRYNEQFF.

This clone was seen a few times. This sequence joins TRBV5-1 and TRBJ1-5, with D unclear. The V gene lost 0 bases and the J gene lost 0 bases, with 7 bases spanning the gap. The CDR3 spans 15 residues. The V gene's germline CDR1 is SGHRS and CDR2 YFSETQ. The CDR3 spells CASSLVGNSNQPQHF. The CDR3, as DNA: TGCGCCAGCAGCTTGGTCGGGAATAGCAATCAGCCCCAGCATTTT.

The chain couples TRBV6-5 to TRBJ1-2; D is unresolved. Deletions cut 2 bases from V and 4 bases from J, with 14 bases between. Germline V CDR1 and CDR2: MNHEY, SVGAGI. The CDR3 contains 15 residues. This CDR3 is CASSYAVPGFYGYTF. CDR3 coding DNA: TGTGCCAGCAGTTACGCGGTCCCGGGTTTCTATGGCTACACCTTC.

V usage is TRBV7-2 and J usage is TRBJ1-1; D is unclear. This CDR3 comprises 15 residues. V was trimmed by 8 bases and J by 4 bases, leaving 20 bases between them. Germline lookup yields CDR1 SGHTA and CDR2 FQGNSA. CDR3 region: CASPQNSAPGTEAFF. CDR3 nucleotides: TGTGCCAGCCCCCAAAACTCGGCCCCAGGCACTGAAGCTTTCTTT.

The CDR3 reads CASRPTGNTEAFF. In DNA, the CDR3 is TGCGCCAGCAGACCCACAGGGAACACTGAAGCTTTCTTT. The chain combines TRBV5-1 with TRBJ1-1, with D maybe TRBD1 (5 bases). CDR1 and CDR2 from the germline V gene are SGHRS and YFSETQ. The V end was cut by 5 bases, the J end by 1 base, with 9 bases between. This CDR3 region has 13 residues.

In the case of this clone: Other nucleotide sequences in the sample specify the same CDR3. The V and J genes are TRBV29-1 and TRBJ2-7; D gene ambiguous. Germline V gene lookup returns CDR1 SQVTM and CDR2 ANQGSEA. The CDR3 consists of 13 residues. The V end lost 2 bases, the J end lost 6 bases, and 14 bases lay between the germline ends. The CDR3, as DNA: TGCAGCGTTGAATCGGGTCTCCTGGGCGAGCAGTACTTC. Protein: CSVESGLLGEQYF.

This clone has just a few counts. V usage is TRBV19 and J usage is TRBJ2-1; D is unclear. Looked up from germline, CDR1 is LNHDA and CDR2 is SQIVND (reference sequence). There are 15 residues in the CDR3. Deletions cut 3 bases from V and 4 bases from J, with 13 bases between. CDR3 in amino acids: CASSMAGTDYNEQFF. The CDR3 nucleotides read TGTGCCAGTAGTATGGCCGGTACAGATTACAATGAGCAGTTCTTC.